This TCR beta chain was captured by sequencing in a study of T-cell reconstitution after alpha-beta-depleted transplantation in children. Unique molecular identifiers were incorporated into the prepared TCRbeta library. TCRdb called the PCR reads again in MiXCR, with one record for every CDR3 protein. The table lists around 500,000 distinct CDR3 sequences, 20% to 25% of them singletons. This clonotype was picked up many times. V was trimmed by 4 bases and J by 6 bases, leaving 22 bases between them. The CDR3 has 16 amino acids. CDR1 and CDR2 from the germline V gene are DFQATT and SNEGSKA (reference sequence).

J is TRBJ1-5 and V is TRBV20-1; a weak D match, TRBD1 (5 bases). This receptor was identified in a boy under two years old who had a stem cell transplant for acute myeloid leukemia, so the T cells may come from the graft donor. The specimen was PBMCs, mostly from graft donor cells, collected 360 days after TCRalphabeta/CD19-depleted stem cell transplant. The chain's CDR3 is CSATARGFGTSQPQHF. CDR3 sequence (DNA): TGCAGTGCTACCGCGAGGGGTTTTGGTACCAGTCAGCCCCAGCATTTT.